This is a list of T cell receptor beta chains from one sample in a study of regulatory T cells in long-lasting Graves disease. TCRdb re-derived calls from the multiplex PCR reads in MiXCR, one entry per CDR3 protein. The data show about 660,000 distinct CDR3 sequences, with approximately 31% seen just once and around 40% held by the top ten. The starting material was peripheral blood mononuclear cells (PBMCs), obtained when the disease was refractory, from a patient treated with antithyroid drugs. The receptor source for this set is a female donor with Graves disease. Both conserved end residues are part of each CDR3. A D gene is named only where the DNA matches it firmly. Clone sizes are given selectively: once, few, many, or a class where the clone is expanded.

v_call	j_call	clone_size	d_call	cdr3_aa	cdr3_nt
TRBV11-2	TRBJ2-4	many	-	CASSLGVLGQYF	TGTGCCAGCAGCTTAGGGGTCTTAGGGCAGTACTTC
TRBV10-2	TRBJ1-1	few	TRBD1	CASSESNLAGGKAFF	TGCGCCAGCAGTGAGTCGAATTTGGCAGGGGGAAAAGCTTTCTTT
TRBV11-2	TRBJ2-3	-	-	CASSLDTGRTDTQYF	TGTGCCAGCAGCTTAGATACCGGCCGCACAGATACGCAGTATTTT
TRBV3-1	TRBJ1-2	-	TRBD1	CASSQVMHRDRDGYTF	TGTGCCAGCAGCCAAGTGATGCACCGGGACAGGGATGGCTACACCTTC
TRBV29-1	TRBJ1-1	-	TRBD1	CSVVQGAMNTEAFF	TGCAGCGTTGTCCAGGGGGCAATGAACACTGAAGCTTTCTTT
TRBV5-1	TRBJ1-3	once	-	CASSLFGLNSGNTIYF	TGCGCCAGCAGCTTGTTTGGGTTAAACTCTGGAAACACCATATATTTT
TRBV27	TRBJ1-2	-	-	CASGTTGFPGYTF	TGTGCCAGCGGCACGACAGGTTTTCCTGGCTACACCTTC
TRBV11-2	TRBJ2-7	few	TRBD1	CASSKDRTYEQYF	TGTGCCAGCAGTAAGGACAGGACCTACGAGCAGTACTTC
TRBV6-2/TRBV6-3	TRBJ2-5	-	-	CASSRDLQGTQYF	TGTGCCAGCAGTAGGGACCTCCAAGGGACCCAGTACTTC
TRBV2	TRBJ2-7	-	TRBD1	CASTKTGGRNEQYF	TGTGCCAGCACCAAGACAGGGGGGCGCAACGAGCAGTACTTC
TRBV5-6	TRBJ1-3	-	TRBD1	CASSLKQGLSGNTIYF	TGTGCCAGCAGCCTCAAACAGGGGCTCTCTGGAAACACCATATATTTT
TRBV11-2	TRBJ2-6	few	-	CASSLDLRVNSGANVLTF	TGTGCCAGCAGCTTAGATCTCAGGGTTAACTCTGGGGCCAACGTCCTGACTTTC
TRBV28	TRBJ1-2	-	TRBD1	CASRGQGANYGHTF	TGTGCCAGCCGGGGACAGGGAGCGAACTATGGCCACACCTTC
TRBV18	TRBJ1-1	-	TRBD1	CASSLQGLQGEAFF	TGTGCCAGCTCATTACAGGGGCTACAGGGTGAAGCTTTCTTT
TRBV6-1	TRBJ1-2	many	-	CASSEAPPAEAPNGYTF	TGTGCCAGCAGTGAAGCGCCTCCCGCCGAGGCTCCCAATGGCTACACCTTC
TRBV6-1	TRBJ1-2	many	-	CASSRSYPAGLISYGYTF	TGTGCCAGCAGTCGTTCTTACCCGGCAGGGCTAATCTCCTATGGCTACACCTTC
TRBV28	TRBJ2-3	-	TRBD2	CASSFQLAGGPTDTQYF	TGTGCCAGCAGCTTCCAACTAGCGGGAGGGCCCACAGATACGCAGTATTTT
TRBV29-1	TRBJ1-1	few	-	CSVVLGGTEAFF	TGCAGCGTTGTGCTTGGGGGCACTGAAGCTTTCTTT
TRBV12-3/TRBV12-4	TRBJ1-2	many	-	CASSLPRTGRNYGYTF	TGTGCCAGCAGTTTACCCCGGACGGGAAGAAACTATGGCTACACCTTC
TRBV6-5	TRBJ2-2	few	TRBD2	CASSYPSSGRDTGELFF	TGTGCCAGCAGTTACCCATCTAGCGGGAGGGACACCGGGGAGCTGTTTTTT
TRBV5-1	TRBJ1-4	few	-	CASSLTGEGNEKLFF	TGCGCCAGCAGCTTGACGGGAGAGGGCAATGAAAAACTGTTTTTT
TRBV6-5	TRBJ2-6	-	-	CASSSRGMGSGANVLTF	TGTGCCAGCAGTTCCCGGGGAATGGGCTCTGGGGCCAACGTCCTGACTTTC
TRBV29-1	TRBJ1-1	-	TRBD1	CSVRQGAGNTEAFF	TGCAGCGTACGACAGGGGGCAGGTAACACTGAAGCTTTCTTT
TRBV2	TRBJ1-1	many	-	CASIRSENTEAFF	TGTGCCAGCATCAGGTCGGAGAACACTGAAGCTTTCTTT
TRBV7-9	TRBJ2-7	few	-	CASSAFTYEQYF	TGTGCCAGCAGCGCCTTTACCTACGAGCAGTACTTC
TRBV11-2	TRBJ2-7	few	TRBD2	CASTSLAGGMDEQYF	TGTGCCAGCACCTCTCTAGCGGGAGGTATGGACGAGCAGTACTTC
TRBV6-1	TRBJ2-7	few	-	CAIPTGTPTGEQYF	TGTGCCATCCCAACAGGGACGCCCACGGGCGAGCAGTACTTC
TRBV6-5	TRBJ2-7	-	TRBD2	CASSYSIQREVRRYEQYF	TGTGCCAGCAGTTACTCGATCCAGCGGGAGGTTAGAAGGTACGAGCAGTACTTC
TRBV2	TRBJ2-2	many	-	CASSATPSPGELFF	TGTGCCAGCAGTGCAACCCCATCCCCCGGGGAGCTGTTTTTT
TRBV18	TRBJ1-1	-	TRBD1	CASSPGVGGVAEAFF	TGTGCCAGCTCACCCGGGGTAGGGGGCGTTGCTGAAGCTTTCTTT
TRBV28	TRBJ2-3	once	TRBD1	CATGAVTDTQYF	TGTGCTACAGGGGCTGTCACAGATACGCAGTATTTT
TRBV18	TRBJ2-2	-	-	CASSCYGSLEGCTGELFF	TGTGCCAGCTCGTGTTACGGGAGCTTGGAGGGCTGCACCGGGGAGCTGTTTTTT
TRBV20-1	TRBJ2-5	-	TRBD2	CSARIGRARGETQYF	TGCAGTGCTAGAATCGGGAGGGCCAGGGGCGAGACCCAGTACTTC
TRBV2	TRBJ2-1	-	TRBD1	CASRSHRGLGNEQFF	TGTGCCAGCAGAAGCCACAGGGGGCTTGGCAATGAGCAGTTCTTC
TRBV6-1	TRBJ2-7	many	-	CASRPSSPEQYF	TGTGCCAGCAGACCGTCTTCGCCCGAGCAGTACTTC
TRBV20-1	TRBJ1-5	few	TRBD1	CSAGDRRPNQPQHF	TGCAGTGCGGGGGACAGGAGACCCAATCAGCCCCAGCATTTT
TRBV9	TRBJ2-2	-	-	CASSVEGRRRQGVAGELFF	TGTGCCAGCAGCGTAGAGGGGAGGCGTCGGCAGGGTGTAGCCGGGGAGCTGTTTTTT
TRBV7-3	TRBJ1-6	-	TRBD1	CASSLTPPDRVGSPLHF	TGTGCCAGCAGCTTAACCCCCCCGGACAGGGTGGGGTCACCCCTCCACTTT
TRBV27	TRBJ1-4	-	TRBD1	CASRFAQGIVEKLFF	TGTGCCAGCAGGTTCGCACAGGGGATAGTGGAAAAACTGTTTTTT
TRBV20-1	TRBJ1-1	few	-	CSARAGDTEAFF	TGCAGTGCTAGAGCAGGGGACACTGAAGCTTTCTTT
TRBV7-2	TRBJ1-1	-	-	CASSPGPENTEAFF	TGTGCCAGCAGCCCAGGACCGGAGAACACTGAAGCTTTCTTT
TRBV12-3/TRBV12-4	TRBJ2-5	few	-	CASRDSGSQETQYF	TGTGCCAGCAGGGACAGTGGATCTCAAGAGACCCAGTACTTC
TRBV20-1	TRBJ1-5	few	-	CSATPPGSNQPQHF	TGCAGTGCTACCCCGCCGGGGAGCAATCAGCCCCAGCATTTT
TRBV7-9	TRBJ1-2	-	TRBD1	CASSFRSGTGEGYTF	TGTGCCAGCAGCTTCCGTTCCGGGACAGGGGAAGGCTACACCTTC
TRBV2	TRBJ1-4	many	-	CASSDARALNEKLFF	TGTGCCAGCAGTGATGCACGGGCCTTAAATGAAAAACTGTTTTTT
TRBV20-1	TRBJ1-4	few	-	CSVMAARNEKLFF	TGCAGTGTAATGGCAGCTCGTAATGAAAAACTGTTTTTT
TRBV7-2	TRBJ2-5	few	-	CASSLVGSGQETQYF	TGTGCCAGCAGCTTAGTCGGCAGCGGCCAAGAGACCCAGTACTTC
TRBV6-1	TRBJ1-1	-	TRBD1	CASTHRGGAFF	TGTGCCAGCACTCACAGGGGGGGGGCTTTCTTT
TRBV12-3/TRBV12-4	TRBJ1-6	many	-	CASSFGRRNLNSPLHF	TGTGCCAGCAGTTTTGGGCGGAGGAACCTTAATTCACCCCTCCACTTT
TRBV3-1	TRBJ1-5	-	-	CASSQDGISNQPQHF	TGTGCCAGCAGCCAAGACGGGATCAGCAATCAGCCCCAGCATTTT
TRBV24-1	TRBJ1-4	-	-	CATSDSGATNEKLFF	TGTGCCACCAGTGATTCAGGGGCAACTAATGAAAAACTGTTTTTT
TRBV3-1	TRBJ2-7	few	-	CASSHTNSYEQYF	TGTGCCAGCAGCCACACGAACTCCTACGAGCAGTACTTC